A single sample is the source of the 23 T cell receptor beta chains below, sequenced in a study of a mutant IDH1 vaccine in newly diagnosed glioma. No antigen has been identified for these receptors. Time point indicated: week 47, end of study. Topical imiquimod was applied with each vaccine dose, which held 300 ug of mutant IDH1 20-mer peptide. The data were produced by immunoSEQ multiplex PCR, yet TCRdb's version contains in-frame clones alone and is incomplete. The sample carries around 53,000 clones, approximately 84% recorded once. The specimen was PBMCs, collected from a glioma patient whose treatment included an IDH1 peptide vaccine. These receptors came from a woman younger than 45 with glioma. Some clones in this sample may be carry-over from other donors' samples.

The chain employs TRBV6-6 and TRBJ2-7; TRBD2 is a possible D gene (6 bases). Trimming left V 1 base short and J 7 bases short, with 20 bases between. CDR1 is MNHNY and CDR2 is SVGAGI in the germline V gene (reference sequence). The CDR3 contains 16 residues. The CDR3 nucleotides are TGTGCCAGCAGTTACTTCACCCAGGGCCCTGGAGGGGAGCAGTACTTC. Its protein product is CASSYFTQGPGGEQYF.

The DNA of the CDR3 is TGTGCCACCAGCGGCGGAAAAACCTACAATGAGCAGTTCTTC. Its protein product is CATSGGKTYNEQFF. This sequence joins TRBV15 and TRBJ2-1; D unclear. Trimming took 5 bases from V and 2 from J, leaving 10 bases between them. CDR3 length: 14 amino acids. Per the germline V gene, CDR1 is LNHNV and CDR2 is YYDKDF (reference sequence).

The chain combines TRBV10-2 with TRBJ2-7, with 7 bases matching TRBD1. The CDR3 has 15 residues. With V trimmed by 3 bases and J by 0 bases, 5 bases remained unmatched. Germline V gives CDR1 WSHSY, CDR2 SAAADI. This CDR3 is CASSDWDSSSYEQYF. The CDR3 DNA sequence: TGCGCCAGCAGTGATTGGGACAGCAGCTCCTACGAGCAGTACTTC.

The chain recombines TRBV7-9 with TRBJ2-3, with 7 bases lining up with TRBD1. Germline CDR1 and CDR2: SEHNR and FQNEAQ (reference sequence). V gave up 5 bases and J gave up 3 bases; unmatched junction bases: 5. The CDR3 consists of 14 residues. CDR3 region: CASSLQTGTDTQYF. DNA of the CDR3: TGTGCCAGCAGCCTTCAGACAGGGACAGATACGCAGTATTTT.

The chain carries TRBV29-1 and TRBJ2-1, with TRBD2 matching over 11 bases. CDR3 length: 16 residues. Germline CDR1 SQVTM, CDR2 ANQGSEA. V lost 0 bases, J lost 3 bases, and 4 bases stayed unmatched. Written as DNA, the CDR3 is TGCAGCGTTGAAGATATGGGACTAGCGGACTACAATGAGCAGTTCTTC. Amino acids: CSVEDMGLADYNEQFF.

The chain has TRBV7-6 and TRBJ2-5, with D unresolved. From germline, CDR1 is SGHVS and CDR2 FNYEAQ. Trimming took 2 bases from V and 5 from J, leaving 6 bases between them. This CDR3 has 12 residues. In nucleotides, the CDR3 is TGTGCCAGCAGCTTACCGTGGGAGACCCAGTACTTC. Amino acids: CASSLPWETQYF.

The J gene is TRBJ2-1, the V gene TRBV4-1; no clear D. V was pared by 0 bases and J by 6 bases, with 3 bases between. Germline assignment: CDR1 MGHRA and CDR2 YSYEKL. CDR3 length: 12 amino acids. CDR3 sequence: CASSQDANEQFF. CDR3 in DNA: TGCGCCAGCAGCCAAGACGCCAATGAGCAGTTCTTC.

The chain uses TRBV28 and TRBJ2-7; D is unresolved. Germline V gene data show CDR1 as MDHEN and CDR2 as SYDVKM. The V and J ends lost 6 bases and 3 bases respectively, with 12 bases between them. The length of the CDR3 is 13 residues. This chain's CDR3 is CASRSTLGYEQYF. For the CDR3, the DNA is TGTGCCAGCAGATCTACTCTAGGCTACGAGCAGTACTTC.

The chain couples TRBV6-5 to TRBJ1-1; D gene unclear. V lost 4 bases and J lost 4, with 4 bases in between. The germline V gene encodes CDR1 MNHEY and CDR2 SVGAGI. The length of the CDR3 is 11 residues. This CDR3 is CASSSGTEAFF. The CDR3 DNA is TGTGCCAGCAGTTCGGGCACTGAAGCTTTCTTT.

This clone was observed a handful of times. The J gene is TRBJ1-2, the V gene TRBV5-6, with D unclear. Germline CDR1 and CDR2: SGHDT and YYEEEE. The ends were cut back, 1 base at V and 2 bases at J, with 15 bases in the middle. The CDR3 is 16 residues long. The DNA for the CDR3 is TGTGCCAGCAGCTTGAGTTGGAATAAGGGCAACTATGGCTACACCTTC. Translating it yields CASSLSWNKGNYGYTF.

This clone was observed a few times. This rearrangement joins TRBV7-2 to TRBJ2-3, with no clear D. Deletions cut 4 bases from V and 2 bases from J, with 10 bases between. CDR3 length equals 14 residues. Germline lookup yields CDR1 SGHTA and CDR2 FQGNSA. CDR3 sequence: CASSSLLPTDTQYF. In DNA form, the CDR3 reads TGTGCCAGCAGCTCCCTCCTACCCACAGATACGCAGTATTTT.

The gene calls are TRBV9 and TRBJ1-3, with 10 bases matching TRBD1. Germline V gene lookup returns CDR1 SGDLS and CDR2 YYNGEE. The CDR3 is made up of 14 amino acids. V gave up 7 bases and J gave up 3 bases; unmatched junction bases: 4. CDR3 residues: CASSGQGSGNTIYF. The CDR3 coding sequence is TGTGCCAGCTCGGGACAGGGGAGTGGAAACACCATATATTTT.

The chain's CDR3 is CASSSPSYEQYF. In DNA form, the CDR3 reads TGTGCCAGCTCTTCCCCGAGCTACGAGCAGTACTTC. This chain joins TRBV18 and TRBJ2-7; D remains ambiguous. The CDR3 has 12 amino acids. V gave up 6 bases and J gave up 3 bases, with 9 bases separating them. Germline V gene sequence: CDR1 KGHSH, CDR2 LQKENI.

The V and J genes are TRBV28 and TRBJ2-7; D is uncertain. This CDR3 is built from 12 residues. Germline CDR1 reads MDHEN; CDR2 reads SYDVKM. V was pared by 4 bases and J by 0 bases, with 4 bases between. The CDR3 loop reads CASSWISYEQYF. Here the CDR3 DNA reads TGTGCCAGCAGTTGGATCTCCTACGAGCAGTACTTC.

J is TRBJ2-7 and V is TRBV9; possibly TRBD1 or TRBD2 for D (5 bases each). The CDR3 has 13 residues. Trimming removed 3 bases from V and 7 bases from J, with 14 bases in between. Per germline, CDR1 SGDLS and CDR2 YYNGEE. The CDR3 spells CASSGKGTREQYF. CDR3 DNA: TGTGCCAGCAGCGGTAAAGGGACGAGGGAGCAGTACTTC.

This clone was seen more than once but under ten times. The genes are TRBV15 and TRBJ1-1; D ambiguous. The CDR3 has 15 amino acids. V was clipped by 0 bases and J by 1 base, with 9 bases between them. Germline V gives CDR1 LNHNV, CDR2 YYDKDF (reference sequence). This CDR3 is CATSRDAQPNTEAFF. For the CDR3, the DNA is TGTGCCACCAGCAGAGATGCACAGCCGAACACTGAAGCTTTCTTT.

The rearrangement joins TRBV13 to TRBJ2-1, with a possible D match to TRBD2 (5 bases). V lost 5 bases and J lost 6, with 14 bases in between. This CDR3 has 14 residues. CDR1 is PRHDT and CDR2 is FYEKMQ in the germline V gene (reference sequence). This CDR3 is CASSPEGRGNEQFF. As DNA, the CDR3 is TGTGCCAGCAGCCCAGAGGGTCGAGGCAATGAGCAGTTCTTC.

The chain links TRBV18 to TRBJ2-7; D is perhaps TRBD1 (6 bases). Germline V lookup: CDR1 KGHSH, CDR2 LQKENI. The CDR3 contains 12 residues. V was shortened by 3 bases and J by 4 bases, with 7 bases between the two germline ends. CDR3 region: CASSPGAYEQYF. CDR3 nucleotide sequence: TGTGCCAGCTCACCGGGGGCATACGAGCAGTACTTC. Full variable domain (missing parts from reference TRBV18 and TRBJ2-7): NAGVMQNPRHLVRRRGQEARLRCSPMKGHSHVYWYRQLPEEGLKFMVYLQKENIIDESGMPKERFSAEFPKEGPSILRIQQVVRGDSAAYFCASSPGAYEQYFGPGTRLTVT.

The chain combines TRBV2 with TRBJ2-5; D is uncertain. V was clipped by 8 bases and J by 4 bases, with 11 bases between them. Germline assignment: CDR1 SNHLY and CDR2 FYNNEI. The CDR3 has 12 amino acids. The CDR3: CASSESPETQYF. CDR3 coding DNA: TGTGCCAGCTCTGAGTCGCCAGAGACCCAGTACTTC.

The genes are TRBV5-6 and TRBJ2-7; D gene uncertain. The CDR3 consists of 12 residues. CDR1 SGHDT and CDR2 YYEEEE come from the germline V gene. The V and J ends lost 0 bases and 11 bases respectively, with 12 bases between them. This chain's CDR3 is CASSLGAYREYF. CDR3 DNA: TGTGCCAGCAGCTTGGGGGCCTACCGGGAGTACTTC. Using reference TRBV5-6 and TRBJ2-7 for the parts outside the CDR3, the full variable domain is DAGVTQSPTHLIKTRGQQVTLRCSPKSGHDTVSWYQQALGQGPQFIFQYYEEEERQRGNFPDRFSGHQFPNYSSELNVNALLLGDSALYLCASSLGAYREYFGPGTRLTVT.

CDR3 nucleotides: TGTGCCAGCAGAGAACTTATTGGACAGGGAGGGAACTATGGCTACACCTTC. Encoded protein: CASRELIGQGGNYGYTF. V and J are TRBV7-9 and TRBJ1-2; TRBD1 agrees at 8 bases. Germline V gives CDR1 SEHNR, CDR2 FQNEAQ (reference sequence). V shed 6 bases and J 2 bases; nucleotides not matched to a gene: 14. The CDR3 contains 17 residues.

The rearrangement links TRBV7-3 to TRBJ2-7; a possible D gene is TRBD1 (5 bases). Germline CDR1 reads SGHTA; CDR2 reads FQGTGA. This CDR3 has 14 residues. V was shortened by 2 bases and J by 5 bases, with 13 bases between the two germline ends. Here the CDR3 DNA reads TGTGCCAGCAGCTTAGAAGGAATCAGGGACGAGCAGTACTTC. As protein: CASSLEGIRDEQYF.

The chain employs TRBV27 and TRBJ2-1; TRBD2 agrees at 8 bases. Germline loops: CDR1 MNHEY, CDR2 SMNVEV (reference sequence). J gave up 6 bases and V 6 bases, and 7 bases lay outside the gene matches. CDR3 length equals 14 residues. The CDR3 region has the DNA TGTGCCAGCAGGACACTAGCGGCGTTCAATGAGCAGTTCTTC. This translates into CASRTLAAFNEQFF.